This T cell receptor beta chain was identified in a study of cytotoxic CD8 clonotypes in ibrutinib-treated CLL (dated by TCRdb to the early 2020s). At the level of the whole study: The cohort was composed of ten to eleven relapsed/refractory and about 16 treatment-naive patients; IGHV unmutated status was identified in approximately 18 patients. Every sample from remission and from progressive disease was obtained while the patients were still on ibrutinib. Cryopreserved peripheral blood mononuclear cells were obtained before treatment, at response, and at either sustained remission or disease progression. Of the roughly 86 people in the trial, roughly 27 had longitudinal samples available. Partial responses were observed in about 24 patients and complete responses in 2; after a median follow-up of around 68 months, remission was maintained in around 14 patients and progression was observed in about twelve. Samples at response were collected after a median of 12 months of treatment, with a range of 6 to 36 months. Samples averaged approximately 260,000 productive templates and tens of thousands of productive rearrangements. Broad study findings and their caveats: Sampling times were not matched between sustained-remission and progressing patients, and lymph node repertoires were not studied. Baseline clonality was found to be higher than that of age-matched healthy donors and was strongly correlated with circulating CD8+ T-cell counts. At ibrutinib response clonality went up, during sustained remission it held steady, and at progression it dropped back toward baseline. Public clonotypes were rare and either contracted or stayed stable during treatment, and the rise in clonality at ibrutinib response reflected the expansion of private clonotypes.

The goal of deep resolution MiSeq sequencing was a depth between 1 in 1 million and 1 in 200,000 T cells, and coverage averaged 10x per clonotype. The immunoSEQ hsTCRB Kit was used to generate TCR beta libraries. The authors processed their data as follows. The data were analyzed with ImmunoSEQ Analyzer and ImmunoSEQ Data Assistant, and V, D and J gene assignments followed IMGT definitions. Clonality, which ranges from 0 to 1, was calculated as one minus the normalized Shannon entropy of productive rearrangement frequencies. Public clonotype analysis was restricted to overrepresented clonotypes comprising at least 0.05% of each patient's repertoire. About a dozen repertoires from age-matched healthy donors, obtained from immuneACCESS, served as clonality controls. TCRdb took over this immuneACCESS table, retaining in-frame rearrangements with V and J assigned. Such tables are incomplete; in checked studies, under half of the missing clones stem from an unresolved V gene, and the remainder is unexplained. The DNA was the basis for D and trimming; V, J and clone size are from that table. This sample lists about 250,000 clones; roughly 70% were detected once. 15% to 17% of the sample goes to the ten largest clones.

This clone has a handful of counts. It has no known antigen specificity. Nothing much larger sits one base from this clone, and base qualities are not available. The time point label on this specimen signifies: roughly 2 years on ibrutinib. For TCR beta library preparation, roughly 2 micrograms of genomic DNA were extracted from the cryopreserved PBMCs. Longitudinal blood samples from CLL patients on ibrutinib monotherapy were analyzed using high-throughput TCR beta sequencing. Patients were enrolled in a phase 2 open-label single-center ibrutinib monotherapy trial. CDR1 and CDR2 are drawn from the germline V gene: SGHTA, FQGNSA. V was cut back by 5 bases and J by 11 bases, leaving a gap of 21 bases between them. Taken from cysteine to phenylalanine, the CDR3 has 14 residues. Only the CDR3 portion is preserved as DNA: 42 bases, with reading frame beginning at the first base.

The sequence links TRBV7-2 to TRBJ1-1; TRBD1 is perhaps the D gene, given 5 matching bases. This clonotype originated in a human donor with chronic lymphocytic leukemia. This material consisted of PBMCs, taken after 24 months of ibrutinib treatment. For the CDR3, the sequence is CASSKRDGVIGAFF. In nucleotide form, the sequence is TGTGCCAGCAGCAAAAGGGACGGAGTCATCGGGGCTTTCTTT.